The present entry profiles one T cell receptor beta chain with its context. The antigen is unknown. The data were taken from a study of OX40 agonist ivuxolimab in advanced cancers. Study summary: Patients were infused with ivuxolimab every 2 weeks at 0.01 to 10 mg/kg. Study-wide points: Part of the nonresponder group also had normalized T-cell clonal expansion that was low.

The CDR3 totals 15 residues. Germline V CDR1 and CDR2: MDHEN, SYDVKM. The V gene end was trimmed by 7 bases and the J gene end by 4 bases; junction bases not matched to a gene: 10. Profiled with immunoSEQ multiplex PCR; TCRdb holds only in-frame clones, not every one. The repertoire holds some 45,000 clones, 86% seen once, with 30% to 45% in the top ten. The rearrangement uses TRBV28 and TRBJ2-5; 9 bases are a match to TRBD1. The source material was CD4+ or CD8+ T cells sorted from blood, sampled in a trial of the OX40 agonist ivuxolimab. This clonotype originated in an adult with an advanced solid tumor such as melanoma, head and neck, liver or kidney cancer. The chain's CDR3 is CASIRQGGGGETQYF. DNA of the CDR3: TGTGCCAGCATCAGACAGGGGGGGGGTGGAGAGACCCAGTACTTC.